This T cell receptor (beta chain) was captured by sequencing in a study of T-cell reconstitution after alpha-beta-depleted transplantation in children. Regarding the study as a whole: Expanded graft clones numbering several hundred reportedly gave rise to alpha-beta T cells about two months after transplant. Once a year had passed after transplant, T-cell counts and diversity came mostly from newly produced T cells. For some patients, TCRbeta diversity was high at day 60 because of recipient T cells and thymic progenitors that survived.

Unique molecular identifiers were incorporated when the TCRbeta library was constructed. A single record per CDR3 protein comes from TCRdb applying MiXCR to the PCR reads. The sample lists roughly 340,000 distinct CDR3 sequences, about a sixth occurring once. A word on this clonotype: As yet, its antigen is unknown.

This TCR came from a male patient aged 2 to 10 who had a stem cell transplant for acute lymphoblastic leukemia, so the T cells may come from the graft donor. The source was PBMCs, mostly from graft donor cells, collected 360 days after TCRalphabeta/CD19-depleted stem cell transplant.

The CDR3 reads CASSPWPSTDTQYF. The CDR3 region has the DNA TGTGCCAGCAGCCCCTGGCCCAGCACAGATACGCAGTATTTT. The V and J genes are TRBV7-3 and TRBJ2-3, with D unclear. There are 14 residues in the CDR3. Germline V gene lookup returns CDR1 SGHTA and CDR2 FQGTGA. Trimming took 5 bases from V and 0 from J, leaving 9 bases between them.